Below, 5 T cell receptor beta chains from the same sample are listed, as sequenced in a study of OX40 agonist ivuxolimab in advanced cancers. The method was immunoSEQ multiplex PCR; TCRdb's version includes in-frame clones alone and lacks a portion of them. This table holds 30,000 to 45,000 clones, 80% to 95% found once. This material consisted of CD4+ or CD8+ T cells sorted from blood, taken in a trial of the OX40 agonist ivuxolimab. These receptors all stem from an adult with an advanced solid tumor such as melanoma, head and neck, liver or kidney cancer.

The chain uses TRBV5-6 and TRBJ2-5; a weak D match, TRBD1 (6 bases). This CDR3 comprises 14 residues. Germline assignment: CDR1 SGHDT and CDR2 YYEEEE. V shed 4 bases and J shed 1 base, with 11 bases lying between them. CDR3 DNA sequence: TGTGCCAGCAGCCCCGGGACAACCCAAGAGACCCAGTACTTC. This translates into CASSPGTTQETQYF.

The V and J genes are TRBV18 and TRBJ2-3, with 8 bases identical to TRBD2. CDR1 and CDR2 (germline): KGHSH, LQKENI. The CDR3 spans 16 residues. With V trimmed by 3 bases and J by 4 bases, 9 bases remained unmatched. The CDR3 sequence is CASSPVGGRPPDTQYF. The CDR3 DNA reads TGTGCCAGCTCACCTGTCGGCGGGAGGCCCCCAGATACGCAGTATTTT.

This chain joins TRBV27 and TRBJ2-1; maybe TRBD1 (6 bases). CDR1 MNHEY and CDR2 SMNVEV come from the germline V gene (reference sequence). The CDR3 loop spans 13 amino acids. V lost 4 bases to trimming and J lost 4 bases, with 8 bases between them. The CDR3 reads CASSSGQYNEQFF. The CDR3 DNA is TGTGCCAGCAGTTCCGGACAGTACAATGAGCAGTTCTTC.

In this sample, this clone turned up once. J is TRBJ2-6 and V is TRBV4-3, with D uncertain. Looked up from germline, CDR1 is LGHNA and CDR2 is YSLEER. This CDR3 spans 16 amino acids. Deletions cut 3 bases from V and 0 bases from J, with 9 bases between. The CDR3 nucleotides are TGCGCCAGCAGCCAGGACGTTAGCTCTGGGGCCAACGTCCTGACTTTC. Translated: CASSQDVSSGANVLTF.

This chain uses TRBV27 with TRBJ2-1; the D is unclear. CDR1 and CDR2 (germline): MNHEY, SMNVEV (reference sequence). The CDR3 runs 13 residues. V lost 10 bases, J lost 0 bases, and 10 bases lay in between. The CDR3 region is CATGESSYNEQFF. The CDR3, as DNA: TGTGCCACTGGGGAAAGCTCCTACAATGAGCAGTTCTTC.